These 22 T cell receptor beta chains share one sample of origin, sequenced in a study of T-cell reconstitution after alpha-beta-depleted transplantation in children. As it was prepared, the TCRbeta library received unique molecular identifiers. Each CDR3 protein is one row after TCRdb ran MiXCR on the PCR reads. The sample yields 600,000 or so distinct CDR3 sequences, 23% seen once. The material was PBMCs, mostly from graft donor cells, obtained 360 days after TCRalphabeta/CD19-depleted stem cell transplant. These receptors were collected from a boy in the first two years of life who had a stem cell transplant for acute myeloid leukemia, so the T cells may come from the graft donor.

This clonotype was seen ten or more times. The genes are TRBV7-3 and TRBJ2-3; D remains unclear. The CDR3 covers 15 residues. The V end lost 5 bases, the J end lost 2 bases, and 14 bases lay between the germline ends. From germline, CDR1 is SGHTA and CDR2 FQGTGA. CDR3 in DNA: TGTGCCAGCAGCCCACTCCGGACCATCACAGATACGCAGTATTTT. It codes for CASSPLRTITDTQYF.

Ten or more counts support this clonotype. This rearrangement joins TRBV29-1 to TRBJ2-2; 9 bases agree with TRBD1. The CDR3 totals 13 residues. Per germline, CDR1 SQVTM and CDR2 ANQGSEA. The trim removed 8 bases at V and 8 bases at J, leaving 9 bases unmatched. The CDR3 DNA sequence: TGCAGCTCATCCGGGACAGGGCCGGGGGAGCTGTTTTTT. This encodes CSSSGTGPGELFF.

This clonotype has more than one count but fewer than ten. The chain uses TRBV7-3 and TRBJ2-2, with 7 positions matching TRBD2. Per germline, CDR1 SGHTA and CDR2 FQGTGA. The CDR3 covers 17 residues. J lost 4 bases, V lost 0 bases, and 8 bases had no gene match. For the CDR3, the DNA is TGTGCCAGCAGCTTAACGGGAACAGCGGGGAGCACCGGGGAGCTGTTTTTT. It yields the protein CASSLTGTAGSTGELFF.

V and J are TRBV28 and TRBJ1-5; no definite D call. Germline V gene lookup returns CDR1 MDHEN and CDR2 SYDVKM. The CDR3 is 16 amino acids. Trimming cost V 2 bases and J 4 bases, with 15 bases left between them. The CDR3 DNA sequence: TGTGCCAGCAGTTTAGGGCAGGCGGTGTTTAATCAGCCCCAGCATTTT. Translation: CASSLGQAVFNQPQHF.

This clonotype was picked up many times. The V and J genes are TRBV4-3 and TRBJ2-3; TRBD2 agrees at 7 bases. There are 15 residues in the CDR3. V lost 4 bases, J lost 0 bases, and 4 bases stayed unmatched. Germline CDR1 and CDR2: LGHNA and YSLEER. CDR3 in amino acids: CASSRERGSTDTQYF. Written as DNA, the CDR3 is TGCGCCAGCAGCCGGGAGCGGGGTAGCACAGATACGCAGTATTTT.

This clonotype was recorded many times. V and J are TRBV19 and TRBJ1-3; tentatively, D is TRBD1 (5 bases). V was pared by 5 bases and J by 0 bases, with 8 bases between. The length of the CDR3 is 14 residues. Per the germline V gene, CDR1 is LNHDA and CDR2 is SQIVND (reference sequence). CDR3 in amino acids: CASSSQDSGNTIYF. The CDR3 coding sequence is TGTGCCAGTAGTTCACAGGACTCTGGAAACACCATATATTTT.

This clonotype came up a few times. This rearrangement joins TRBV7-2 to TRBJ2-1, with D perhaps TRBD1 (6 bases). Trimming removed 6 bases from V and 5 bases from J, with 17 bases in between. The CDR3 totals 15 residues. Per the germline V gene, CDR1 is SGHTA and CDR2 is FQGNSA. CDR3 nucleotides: TGTGCCAGCAGTTTTCCCGGGACAAGAAACAATGAGCAGTTCTTC. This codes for CASSFPGTRNNEQFF.

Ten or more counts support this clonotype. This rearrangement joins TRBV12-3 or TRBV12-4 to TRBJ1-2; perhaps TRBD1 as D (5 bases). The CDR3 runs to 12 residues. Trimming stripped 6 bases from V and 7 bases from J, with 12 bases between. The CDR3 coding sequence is TGTGCCAGCAGCTTCGACAGTACTGGCTACACCTTC. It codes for CASSFDSTGYTF.

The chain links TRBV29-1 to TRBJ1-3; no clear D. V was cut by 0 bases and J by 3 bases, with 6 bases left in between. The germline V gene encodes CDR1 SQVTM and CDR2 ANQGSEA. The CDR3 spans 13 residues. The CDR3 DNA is TGCAGCGTTGAAGAAGGCGTTGGAAACACCATATATTTT. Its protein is CSVEEGVGNTIYF.

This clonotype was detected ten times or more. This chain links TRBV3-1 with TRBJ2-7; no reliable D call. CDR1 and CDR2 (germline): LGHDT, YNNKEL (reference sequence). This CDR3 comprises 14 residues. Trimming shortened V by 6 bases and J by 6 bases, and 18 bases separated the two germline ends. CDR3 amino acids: CASSPGVRPSEQYF. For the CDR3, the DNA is TGTGCCAGCAGTCCTGGGGTGCGCCCTAGCGAGCAGTACTTC.

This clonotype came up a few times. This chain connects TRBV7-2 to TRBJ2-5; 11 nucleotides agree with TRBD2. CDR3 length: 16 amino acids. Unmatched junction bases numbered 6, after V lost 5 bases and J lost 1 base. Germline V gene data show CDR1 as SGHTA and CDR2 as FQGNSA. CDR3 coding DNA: TGTGCCAGCAGCCCAACTAGCGGGGGAGTCCAAGAGACCCAGTACTTC. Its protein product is CASSPTSGGVQETQYF.

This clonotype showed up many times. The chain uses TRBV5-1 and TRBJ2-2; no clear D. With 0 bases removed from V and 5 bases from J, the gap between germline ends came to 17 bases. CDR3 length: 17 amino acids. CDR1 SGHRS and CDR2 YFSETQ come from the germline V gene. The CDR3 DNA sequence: TGCGCCAGCAGCTTGGCCTTGCGGCAGGCCTCGACCGGGGAGCTGTTTTTT. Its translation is CASSLALRQASTGELFF.

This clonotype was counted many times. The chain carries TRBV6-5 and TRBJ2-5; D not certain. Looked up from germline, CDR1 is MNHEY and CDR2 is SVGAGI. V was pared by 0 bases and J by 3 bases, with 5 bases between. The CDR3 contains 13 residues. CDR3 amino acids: CASSYSPEETQYF. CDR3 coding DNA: TGTGCCAGCAGTTACTCGCCGGAAGAGACCCAGTACTTC.

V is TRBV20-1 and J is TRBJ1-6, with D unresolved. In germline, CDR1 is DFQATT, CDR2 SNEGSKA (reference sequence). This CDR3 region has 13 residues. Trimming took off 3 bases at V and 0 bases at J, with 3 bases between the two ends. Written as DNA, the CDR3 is TGCAGTGCTAGGAACTCCTATAATTCACCCCTCCACTTT. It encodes CSARNSYNSPLHF.

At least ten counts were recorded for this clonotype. The CDR3 DNA reads as TGCGCCAGCAGCCAAGATCTCGGGACGGGTGGTGGCTACACCTTC. Residues: CASSQDLGTGGGYTF. The chain couples TRBV4-3 to TRBJ1-2; TRBD1 is a possible D gene (5 bases). V lost 0 bases and J lost 7, with 15 bases in between. Germline V lookup: CDR1 LGHNA, CDR2 YSLEER. The CDR3 is 15 amino acids.

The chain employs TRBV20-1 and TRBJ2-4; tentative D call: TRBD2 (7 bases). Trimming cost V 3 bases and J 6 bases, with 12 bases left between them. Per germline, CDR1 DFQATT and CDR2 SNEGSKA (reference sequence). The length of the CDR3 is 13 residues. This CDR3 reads CSASSGGGNIQYF. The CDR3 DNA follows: TGCAGTGCTAGCTCGGGGGGCGGAAACATTCAGTACTTC.

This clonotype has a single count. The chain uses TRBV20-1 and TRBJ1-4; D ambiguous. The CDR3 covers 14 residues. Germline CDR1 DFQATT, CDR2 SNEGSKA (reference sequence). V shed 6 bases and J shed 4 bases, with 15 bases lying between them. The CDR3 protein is CSAPPAGSNEKLFF. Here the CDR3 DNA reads TGCAGTGCCCCCCCGGCGGGCAGTAATGAAAAACTGTTTTTT.

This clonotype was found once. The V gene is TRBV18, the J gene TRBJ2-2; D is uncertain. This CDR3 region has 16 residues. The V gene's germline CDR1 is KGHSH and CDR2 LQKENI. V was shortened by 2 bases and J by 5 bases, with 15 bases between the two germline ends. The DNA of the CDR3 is TGTGCCAGCTCACCATCTGAATCCCTCACGACCGGGGAGCTGTTTTTT. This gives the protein CASSPSESLTTGELFF. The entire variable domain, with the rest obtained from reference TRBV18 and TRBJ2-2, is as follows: NAGVMQNPRHLVRRRGQEARLRCSPMKGHSHVYWYRQLPEEGLKFMVYLQKENIIDESGMPKERFSAEFPKEGPSILRIQQVVRGDSAAYFCASSPSESLTTGELFFGEGSRLTVL.

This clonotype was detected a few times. The DNA for the CDR3 is TGTGCCAGCACTTCCCAGGAGTACAATGAGCAGTTCTTC. The encoded protein is CASTSQEYNEQFF. This chain connects TRBV7-6 to TRBJ2-1; D unresolved. Germline V gene lookup returns CDR1 SGHVS and CDR2 FNYEAQ. The CDR3 covers 13 residues. V was trimmed by 7 bases and J by 4 bases, leaving 11 bases between them.

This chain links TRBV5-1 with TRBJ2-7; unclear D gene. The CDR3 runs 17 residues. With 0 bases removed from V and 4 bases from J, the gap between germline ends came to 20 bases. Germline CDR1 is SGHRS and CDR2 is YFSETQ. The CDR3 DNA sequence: TGCGCCAGCAGCTTGGGGAATCGGGCCTCCGGCCCGTACGAGCAGTACGTC. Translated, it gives CASSLGNRASGPYEQYV.

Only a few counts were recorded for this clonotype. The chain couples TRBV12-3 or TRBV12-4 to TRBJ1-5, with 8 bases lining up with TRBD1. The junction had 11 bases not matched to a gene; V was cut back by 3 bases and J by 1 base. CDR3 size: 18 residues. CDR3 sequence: CASSLSRQNRGSNQPQHF. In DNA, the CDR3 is TGTGCCAGCAGTTTGAGTCGACAGAACAGGGGGAGCAATCAGCCCCAGCATTTT.

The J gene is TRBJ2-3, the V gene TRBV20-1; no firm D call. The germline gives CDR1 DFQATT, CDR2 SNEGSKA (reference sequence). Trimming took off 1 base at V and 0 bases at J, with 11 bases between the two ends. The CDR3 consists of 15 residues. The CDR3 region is CSARAQSLSTDTQYF. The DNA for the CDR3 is TGCAGTGCTAGAGCCCAGAGCCTTAGCACAGATACGCAGTATTTT.